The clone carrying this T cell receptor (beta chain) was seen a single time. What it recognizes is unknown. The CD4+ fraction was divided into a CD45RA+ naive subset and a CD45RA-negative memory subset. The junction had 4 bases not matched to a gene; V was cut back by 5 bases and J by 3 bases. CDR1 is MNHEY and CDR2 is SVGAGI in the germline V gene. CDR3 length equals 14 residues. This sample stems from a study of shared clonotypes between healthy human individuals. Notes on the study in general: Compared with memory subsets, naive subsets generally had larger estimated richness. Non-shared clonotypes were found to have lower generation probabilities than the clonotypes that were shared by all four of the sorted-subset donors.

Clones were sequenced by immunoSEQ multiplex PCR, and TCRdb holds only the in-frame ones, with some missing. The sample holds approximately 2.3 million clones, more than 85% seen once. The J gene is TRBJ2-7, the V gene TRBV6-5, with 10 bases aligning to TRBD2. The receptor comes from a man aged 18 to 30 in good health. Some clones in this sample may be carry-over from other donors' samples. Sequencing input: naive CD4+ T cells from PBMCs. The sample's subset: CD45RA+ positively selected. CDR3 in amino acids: CASSPGTSVYEQYF. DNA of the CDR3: TGTGCCAGCAGTCCCGGGACTAGCGTCTACGAGCAGTACTTC.